This TCR beta chain was sequenced during a study of response to subunit inactivated influenza vaccine. Notes on the study in general: Authors suggested seasonal influenza vaccinations each recruit few new T cells.

TCRdb re-analysed the RT-PCR reads in MiXCR, keeping a single row per CDR3 protein. This table holds some 850,000 distinct CDR3 sequences, roughly 20% found once. V lost 4 bases to trimming and J lost 3 bases; unmatched junction nucleotides: 11. There are 16 residues in the CDR3. Per the germline V gene, CDR1 is SEHNR and CDR2 is FQNEAQ (reference sequence). This clonotype was detected a few times. What it recognizes is unknown. The chain joins TRBV7-9 to TRBJ1-2, with 7 bases fitting TRBD1. This clonotype originated in a man aged 50-59 years who received an inactivated influenza vaccine. The material sequenced was PBMCs from blood, taken 5 days after vaccination. The CDR3 reads CASSYRPTGEDYGYTF. The CDR3 DNA sequence: TGTGCCAGCAGCTACAGACCCACAGGGGAGGACTATGGCTACACCTTC.